Listed below are T cell receptor beta chains from one sample, sequenced in a study of T cell responses to AZD1222 COVID-19 vaccine. Some clones are missing from TCRdb's copy, which holds only in-frame ones; the method was immunoSEQ multiplex PCR. The data hold roughly 79,000 clones, with roughly nine tenths observed a single time. Sequences were derived from peripheral blood, sampled on day 0 of MenACWY control vaccination. The receptors come from an adult in good health. CDR3s include the opening cysteine and the closing phenylalanine or tryptophan. Fields, in order: J gene, V gene, D gene, clone size, CDR3 DNA, CDR3 protein. D genes are given only for firm matches. Rows may omit the clone size; those that give it use once, few, many or a size class.

J: TRBJ2-3; V: TRBV5-1; D: TRBD2; size: -; DNA: TGCGCCAGCAGCCGCTCGGGGGGTATTCAAGATACGCAGTATTTT; CDR3: CASSRSGGIQDTQYF
J: TRBJ2-1; V: TRBV6-9; D: TRBD2; size: -; DNA: TGTGCCAGCACCCCACAAGCGGGAGGGCCTAGTGAGGGTGAGCAGTTCTTC; CDR3: CASTPQAGGPSEGEQFF
J: TRBJ1-5; V: TRBV7-2; D: TRBD1; size: -; DNA: TGTGCCAGCAGCTCATGGGGACAGAACAATCAGCCCCAGCATTTT; CDR3: CASSSWGQNNQPQHF
J: TRBJ1-1; V: TRBV27; D: -; size: -; DNA: TGTGCCAGCAGAACCAAGGGGTCTGAAGCTTTCTTT; CDR3: CASRTKGSEAFF
J: TRBJ1-6; V: TRBV6-6; D: -; size: -; DNA: TGTGCCAGCAACCTTGTTACAGGGTTAAAAAATTCACCCCTCCACTTT; CDR3: CASNLVTGLKNSPLHF
J: TRBJ1-2; V: TRBV18; D: -; size: -; DNA: TGTGCCAGCTCACCAGAGACGTGGGTCAGCGGCTACACCTTC; CDR3: CASSPETWVSGYTF
J: TRBJ2-3; V: TRBV5-4; D: TRBD2; size: -; DNA: TGTGCCAGCAGCTTCCTAGCGGGGGCCACTAGCACAGATACGCAGTATTTT; CDR3: CASSFLAGATSTDTQYF
J: TRBJ2-2; V: TRBV2; D: -; size: -; DNA: TGTGCCAGCAGTGAAATTAGAGGTAGAGCCGGGGAGCTGTTTTTT; CDR3: CASSEIRGRAGELFF
J: TRBJ2-2; V: TRBV2; D: TRBD1; size: -; DNA: TGTGCCAGAGCAACAGGGGGCAGGAACACCGGGGAGCTGTTTTTT; CDR3: CARATGGRNTGELFF
J: TRBJ2-7; V: TRBV3-1/TRBV3-2; D: -; size: -; DNA: TGTGCCAGCAGCCAAGGGACAGTTGCATACGAGCAGTACTTC; CDR3: CASSQGTVAYEQYF
J: TRBJ2-7; V: TRBV28; D: -; size: -; DNA: TGTGCCAGCAGCTTCCTGGGGACCTACGAGCAGTACTTC; CDR3: CASSFLGTYEQYF
J: TRBJ2-6; V: TRBV21-1; D: -; size: -; DNA: TGTGCCAGCAGTTACCGGAGAGCCTTTAGCTCTGGGGCCAACGTCCTGACTTTC; CDR3: CASSYRRAFSSGANVLTF
J: TRBJ2-7; V: TRBV12-3/TRBV12-4; D: -; size: -; DNA: TGTGCCAGCAGTTCCAGGGTGTGGGGCGAGCAGTACTTC; CDR3: CASSSRVWGEQYF
J: TRBJ1-1; V: TRBV5-1; D: -; size: -; DNA: TGCGCCAGCAGCTTGGCCGGGGGCGAGGGCACTGAAGCTTTCTTT; CDR3: CASSLAGGEGTEAFF
J: TRBJ2-3; V: TRBV6-6; D: TRBD1; size: -; DNA: TGTGCCAGCAGAAAGACAGGGCTCACAGATACGCAGTATTTT; CDR3: CASRKTGLTDTQYF
J: TRBJ2-6; V: TRBV2; D: -; size: -; DNA: TGTGCCAGCAGTGAGCAGCCCTCTGGGGCCAACGTCCTGACTTTC; CDR3: CASSEQPSGANVLTF
J: TRBJ2-1; V: TRBV19; D: -; size: -; DNA: TGTGCCAGTAGACTAAAACAGGGCCTCTCCTACAATGAGCAGTTCTTC; CDR3: CASRLKQGLSYNEQFF
J: TRBJ2-2; V: TRBV21-1; D: -; size: -; DNA: TGTGCCAGCAGCAAAGAGGGCCGTGTCGGGGAGCTGTTTTTT; CDR3: CASSKEGRVGELFF
J: TRBJ1-3; V: TRBV2; D: -; size: -; DNA: TGTGCCAGCAAGGGGTACGAGAACACCATATATTTT; CDR3: CASKGYENTIYF
J: TRBJ2-7; V: TRBV6-5; D: -; size: -; DNA: TGTGCCAGCAGTTACTCGTACTACGAGCAGTACTTC; CDR3: CASSYSYYEQYF
J: TRBJ1-2; V: TRBV7-9; D: -; size: -; DNA: TGTGCCAGCAGCCCGGACAAAACCCCCTATGGCTACACCTTC; CDR3: CASSPDKTPYGYTF
J: TRBJ2-7; V: TRBV6-5; D: -; size: -; DNA: TGTGCCAGCAGTCAAACGGGGTCTCCCTACGAGCAGTACTTC; CDR3: CASSQTGSPYEQYF
J: TRBJ2-3; V: TRBV18; D: -; size: -; DNA: TGTGCCAGCTCATCCCTATTCACAGATACGCAGTATTTT; CDR3: CASSSLFTDTQYF
J: TRBJ2-7; V: TRBV18; D: -; size: -; DNA: TGTGCCAGCTCACCAGAGGCAGGGGCCTACGAGCAGTACTTC; CDR3: CASSPEAGAYEQYF
J: TRBJ1-2; V: TRBV12-3/TRBV12-4; D: TRBD1; size: -; DNA: TGTGCCAGCAGTTTCCACAGGGGGAGCTACACCTTC; CDR3: CASSFHRGSYTF
J: TRBJ2-1; V: TRBV19; D: -; size: -; DNA: TGTGCCAGTAGTACCCAGGGACAAGGGCCGCGGGAGCAATTCTTC; CDR3: CASSTQGQGPREQFF
J: TRBJ2-7; V: TRBV3-1/TRBV3-2; D: -; size: -; DNA: TGTGCCAGCAGCCAGGGGGGGGGCCTCCCCTACGAGCAGTACTTC; CDR3: CASSQGGGLPYEQYF
J: TRBJ2-1; V: TRBV7-3; D: -; size: -; DNA: TGTGCCAGCAGCGATGGGACCGTCTCCTACAATGAGCAGTTCTTC; CDR3: CASSDGTVSYNEQFF
J: TRBJ1-3; V: TRBV20-1; D: -; size: -; DNA: TGCAGTGCTAGTATAGGACCCGACTCTGGAAACACCATATATTTT; CDR3: CSASIGPDSGNTIYF
J: TRBJ2-7; V: TRBV5-1; D: -; size: -; DNA: TGCGCCAGCAGCTTGGCCCCGGAGGGTTACGAGCAGTACTTC; CDR3: CASSLAPEGYEQYF
J: TRBJ2-5; V: TRBV2; D: TRBD1; size: -; DNA: TGTGCCAGCAGGCCAACAGGGGGCCGGGAGACCCAGTACTTC; CDR3: CASRPTGGRETQYF
J: TRBJ1-2; V: TRBV5-1; D: -; size: -; DNA: TGCGCCAGCAGCTTGGAAGAAGGTTATGGCTACACCTTC; CDR3: CASSLEEGYGYTF
J: TRBJ2-5; V: TRBV7-2; D: -; size: -; DNA: TGTGCCAGCAGTCTGGGGCAAACAGGATGGGAGACCCAGTACTTC; CDR3: CASSLGQTGWETQYF
J: TRBJ1-1; V: TRBV28; D: TRBD1; size: -; DNA: TGTGCCAGCAGTTCGGGCGCAGGGGGCGTTACTGAAGCTTTCTTT; CDR3: CASSSGAGGVTEAFF
J: TRBJ2-5; V: TRBV7-3; D: TRBD1; size: -; DNA: TGTGCCAGCAGCTCGACAGGGGGCTATCAAGAGACCCAGTACTTC; CDR3: CASSSTGGYQETQYF
J: TRBJ2-3; V: TRBV9; D: TRBD2; size: -; DNA: TGTGCCAGCAGCGTTGGAAGCGGGGGGTTTAGCACAGATACGCAGTATTTT; CDR3: CASSVGSGGFSTDTQYF
J: TRBJ2-7; V: TRBV5-1; D: TRBD1; size: -; DNA: TGCGCCAGCAGCTTGCCTAGGGGACAGGAGACCTACGAGCAGTACTTC; CDR3: CASSLPRGQETYEQYF
J: TRBJ2-7; V: TRBV6-5; D: TRBD1; size: -; DNA: TGTGCCAGCAGTTACGGGACAGGGGGCTCCTACGAGCAGTACTTC; CDR3: CASSYGTGGSYEQYF
J: TRBJ2-7; V: TRBV6-6; D: TRBD1; size: -; DNA: TGTGCCAGCAGTGGACAGGGAGAAGAGCAGTACTTC; CDR3: CASSGQGEEQYF
J: TRBJ2-5; V: TRBV7-2; D: -; size: once; DNA: TGTGCCAGCAGCCCCTCGTCGGGAGAGGAAGAGACCCAGTACTTC; CDR3: CASSPSSGEEETQYF
J: TRBJ1-1; V: TRBV12-3/TRBV12-4; D: TRBD1; size: -; DNA: TGTGCCACCTCAACCGGACAGGTAGCTTTCTTT; CDR3: CATSTGQVAFF
J: TRBJ1-5; V: TRBV19; D: TRBD1; size: -; DNA: TGTGCCAGTATTTCAGGGCAGGGGGATCAGCCCCAGCATTTT; CDR3: CASISGQGDQPQHF
J: TRBJ1-1; V: TRBV6-4; D: -; size: -; DNA: TGTGCCAGCAGGCAGGGAATGGGCACTGAAGCTTTCTTT; CDR3: CASRQGMGTEAFF
J: TRBJ1-5; V: TRBV6-5; D: -; size: once; DNA: TGTGCCAGCAGTTACTCGGGAGGGTCGGGTCAGCCCCAGCATTTT; CDR3: CASSYSGGSGQPQHF
J: TRBJ2-3; V: TRBV18; D: -; size: few; DNA: TGTGCCAGCTCACCGACGCTCCTCGGCACAGATACGCAGTATTTT; CDR3: CASSPTLLGTDTQYF
J: TRBJ2-1; V: TRBV4-3; D: -; size: -; DNA: TGCGCCAGCAGCCAAGATCCCAGGGCCTACAATGAGCAGTTCTTC; CDR3: CASSQDPRAYNEQFF
J: TRBJ1-2; V: TRBV19; D: TRBD1; size: -; DNA: TGTGCCAGTAGGATCTCGACAGGGGTTAACTATGGCTACACCTTC; CDR3: CASRISTGVNYGYTF
J: TRBJ2-3; V: TRBV6-5; D: TRBD2; size: -; DNA: TGTGCCAGCCGAACAGCGGGAGTGTCGGATACGCAGTATTTT; CDR3: CASRTAGVSDTQYF
J: TRBJ2-7; V: TRBV7-3; D: TRBD2; size: -; DNA: TGTGCCAGCAGCCCCGGTAGCGGGAGCTCCTACGAGCAGTACTTC; CDR3: CASSPGSGSSYEQYF
J: TRBJ2-5; V: TRBV10-1; D: TRBD2; size: -; DNA: TGCGCCAGCAGTGAGGGACTAGCGGGATCCCAAGAGACCCAGTACTTC; CDR3: CASSEGLAGSQETQYF
J: TRBJ2-1; V: TRBV5-1; D: TRBD2; size: -; DNA: TGCGCCAGCAGCCCGACTAGCGGGACGTACAATGAGCAGTTCTTC; CDR3: CASSPTSGTYNEQFF